This T cell receptor (beta chain) was captured in a study of blood T cells in healthy people across ages. Turning to the study itself: Per two T cells, about one barcoded beta molecule was captured through template switching. Study outcomes and limitations: Significant beta diversity loss was already apparent by age approximately 42, declining roughly linearly.

This clonotype was seen many times. The antigen remains unidentified. For the second PCR, which ran for about 6 to 11 cycles, a sample-barcoded 5' primer and a J-beta primer mix were used. TCRdb reanalysed the 5' RACE reads using MiXCR and keeps one entry per CDR3 protein. The sample has 750,000 to 1,000,000 distinct CDR3 sequences, 29% seen once. V shed 6 bases, J shed 0 bases, and the junction held 8 bases outside the gene matches. CDR3 length: 15 amino acids. The germline V gene encodes CDR1 DFQATT and CDR2 SNEGSKA (reference sequence). Each sample used at least 6 million PBMCs. These same data were also listed under a study on T cells of mothers and their children. This second study notes: When mothers and children were related, their normalized repertoire overlap, which was always slightly higher, did not differ significantly from that of unrelated pairs.

The TCR originated in a middle-aged woman in good health. The chain carries TRBV20-1 and TRBJ2-7, with 10 bases that match TRBD2. What was sequenced was blood. The CDR3 DNA reads as TGCAGTGCCCGCGAACTAGCGGGGAGCTCCTACGAGCAGTACTTC. Protein product: CSARELAGSSYEQYF.